The 24 T cell receptor beta chains given below trace back to one sample, sequenced in a study of T cell clonotyping in hematopoietic cell transplantation. The assay was immunoSEQ multiplex PCR, and TCRdb's table has in-frame clones only and misses some. The sample lists about 6,300 clones, just under 80% occurring once. This material consisted of peripheral blood mononuclear cells, taken 180 days after allogeneic stem cell transplant. Receptors originate from a male patient aged 70-79 years who had an allogeneic stem cell transplant from an unrelated donor, so T cells may come from the graft donor. Some clones in this sample may be carry-over from other donors' samples.

CDR3 in DNA: TGTGCCAGCACCCGGGGGCCCGGGACAGGGAAGGATACGCAGTATTTT. It specifies CASTRGPGTGKDTQYF. The genes are TRBV27 and TRBJ2-3; 9 bases line up with TRBD1. With 7 bases clipped from V and 6 bases from J, the junction kept 14 bases outside the gene matches. Germline V gives CDR1 MNHEY, CDR2 SMNVEV (reference sequence). The CDR3 sequence is 16 residues long.

This clone was counted only a few times. V is TRBV7-9 and J is TRBJ2-1; 9 bases align to TRBD1. CDR1 and CDR2 from the germline V gene are SEHNR and FQNEAQ (reference sequence). This CDR3 has 17 residues. V dropped 5 bases and J dropped 7; count of bases not matched to a gene: 15. CDR3 amino acids: CASSRSPTGGSPNEQFF. The CDR3 DNA sequence: TGTGCCAGCAGCCGATCGCCGACAGGGGGAAGCCCAAATGAGCAGTTCTTC.

J is TRBJ1-5 and V is TRBV19; tentatively, D is TRBD1 (5 bases). V was shortened by 3 bases and J by 1 base, with 7 bases between the two germline ends. CDR1 and CDR2 from the germline V gene are LNHDA and SQIVND (reference sequence). This CDR3 has 14 residues. CDR3 coding DNA: TGTGCCAGTAGTATCCGGGACAGCAATCAGCCCCAGCATTTT. It specifies CASSIRDSNQPQHF.

This chain joins TRBV7-2 and TRBJ2-2, with 10 bases identical to TRBD2. CDR1 is SGHTA, CDR2 FQGNSA, per germline. The CDR3 is 15 amino acids. V trimming: 1 base; J trimming: 8 bases; junction bases outside the gene matches: 4. The CDR3 spells CASSLGTSGVGELFF. CDR3 sequence (DNA): TGTGCCAGCAGCTTAGGGACTAGCGGAGTAGGGGAGCTGTTTTTT. Together with reference TRBV7-2 and TRBJ2-2, the CDR3 gives the full variable domain: GAGVSQSPSNKVTEKGKDVELRCDPISGHTALYWYRQSLGQGLEFLIYFQGNSAPDKSGLPSDRFSAERTGGSVSTLTIQRTQQEDSAVYLCASSLGTSGVGELFFGEGSRLTVL.

V is TRBV19 and J is TRBJ2-7, with 11 bases fitting TRBD2. J gave up 3 bases and V 5 bases, and 0 bases lay outside the gene matches. The germline V gene encodes CDR1 LNHDA and CDR2 SQIVND (reference sequence). This CDR3 comprises 13 residues. The CDR3 sequence: CASSGTSGYEQYF. The CDR3 nucleotides read TGTGCCAGTAGTGGGACTAGCGGCTACGAGCAGTACTTC.

In this sample, this clone turned up once. The chain uses TRBV30 and TRBJ2-6; D is uncertain. The V and J ends lost 2 bases and 0 bases respectively, with 5 bases between them. The CDR3 extends over 14 amino acids. Germline loops: CDR1 GTSNPN, CDR2 SVGIG (reference sequence). The CDR3 nucleotides are TGTGCCTGGAGTTGGGCCTCTGGGGCCAACGTCCTGACTTTC. It yields the protein CAWSWASGANVLTF.

The J gene is TRBJ1-2, the V gene TRBV7-6, with D perhaps matching TRBD1 (5 bases). CDR3 size: 16 residues. V lost 5 bases and J 2 bases, leaving 18 bases between the germline ends. CDR1 and CDR2 from the germline V gene are SGHVS and FNYEAQ. CDR3 loop: CASSPLLGRENYGYTF. DNA for the CDR3: TGTGCCAGCAGCCCCTTGCTGGGCAGGGAGAACTATGGCTACACCTTC.

This clone is labeled as large (0.1 to 1%). The chain uses TRBV5-6 and TRBJ2-7; D is unclear. Trimming removed 4 bases from V and 0 bases from J, with 5 bases in between. The V gene's germline CDR1 is SGHDT and CDR2 YYEEEE. The CDR3 is made up of 12 amino acids. DNA of the CDR3: TGTGCCAGCAGCCTCAGCTCCTACGAGCAGTACTTC. Its protein is CASSLSSYEQYF.

Only a few counts were recorded for this clone. This chain uses TRBV10-2 with TRBJ2-1; D is uncertain. Between the trimmed V and J ends, which lost 3 bases and 7 bases, there was a span of 4 bases. This CDR3 is 11 amino acids long. CDR1 and CDR2 from the germline V gene are WSHSY and SAAADI. CDR3 sequence (DNA): TGCGCCAGCAGTGACTATAATGAGCAGTTCTTC. This sequence encodes CASSDYNEQFF.

The rearrangement joins TRBV6-6 to TRBJ1-4, with no clear D. The ends were cut back, 7 bases at V and 0 bases at J, with 9 bases in the middle. Germline CDR1 is MNHNY and CDR2 is SVGAGI (reference sequence). The CDR3 runs to 14 residues. CDR3 sequence reads: CASTGGATNEKLFF. Here the CDR3 DNA reads TGTGCCAGCACGGGCGGTGCAACTAATGAAAAACTGTTTTTT.

The chain carries TRBV7-9 and TRBJ2-7; TRBD1 agrees at 8 bases. The J segment lost 10 bases and the V segment lost 5 bases, leaving 7 bases of the junction unmatched. The germline V gene has CDR1 SEHNR and CDR2 FQNEAQ (reference sequence). The CDR3 length is 12 residues. CDR3 amino acids: CASSPGDRRQYF. The CDR3 region has the DNA TGTGCCAGCAGCCCCGGGGACAGGCGACAGTACTTC.

This rearrangement joins TRBV9 to TRBJ1-4; D uncertain. Trimming stripped 4 bases from V and 8 bases from J, with 15 bases between. CDR1 and CDR2 from the germline V gene are SGDLS and YYNGEE. The CDR3 is 14 amino acids. DNA of the CDR3: TGTGCCAGCAGCTCAAGCCGAGGTTTCGAAAAACTGTTTTTT. This gives the protein CASSSSRGFEKLFF.

The chain recombines TRBV30 with TRBJ2-1, with D perhaps TRBD1 or TRBD2 (5 bases each). V lost 2 bases and J 7 bases, leaving 15 bases between the germline ends. Germline CDR1 GTSNPN, CDR2 SVGIG (reference sequence). The CDR3 runs to 14 residues. CDR3 nucleotide sequence: TGTGCCTGGAGTCTAGGGACCGCGAGGAATGAGCAGTTCTTC. Protein sequence: CAWSLGTARNEQFF.

In its sample, this clone ranks as large. The chain recombines TRBV28 with TRBJ2-1, with D perhaps given as TRBD1 or TRBD2 (5 bases each). The germline V gene encodes CDR1 MDHEN and CDR2 SYDVKM. V was cut by 5 bases and J by 8 bases, with 25 bases left in between. This CDR3 contains 17 residues. CDR3 loop: CASSRGSGPGQGDEQFF. The DNA for the CDR3 is TGTGCCAGCAGTCGAGGCAGCGGCCCCGGCCAAGGGGATGAGCAGTTCTTC.

The sample holds one count of this clone. The genes are TRBV7-6 and TRBJ2-1, with 10 bases matching TRBD2. V dropped 5 bases and J dropped 8; count of bases not matched to a gene: 12. The germline gives CDR1 SGHVS, CDR2 FNYEAQ. This CDR3 is built from 16 residues. The CDR3 loop reads CASSDRAGGSSDEQFF. For the CDR3, the DNA is TGTGCCAGCAGCGACCGAGCGGGAGGGTCGTCTGATGAGCAGTTCTTC.

This clone is large within its sample. The chain carries TRBV28 and TRBJ1-2; D remains ambiguous. Trimming shortened V by 5 bases and J by 6 bases, and 16 bases separated the two germline ends. Germline lookup yields CDR1 MDHEN and CDR2 SYDVKM. This CDR3 region has 14 residues. The CDR3 here is CASSLLQEVDGYTF. Written as DNA, the CDR3 is TGTGCCAGCAGTCTCCTCCAGGAGGTAGATGGCTACACCTTC.

This chain joins TRBV6-5 and TRBJ1-5; D gene unclear. Germline-derived CDR1 and CDR2 are MNHEY and SVGAGI. The CDR3 length is 15 residues. V lost 2 bases and J 2 bases, leaving 10 bases between the germline ends. CDR3 in amino acids: CASSYGPGGNQPQHF. CDR3 coding DNA: TGTGCCAGCAGTTACGGCCCAGGCGGCAATCAGCCCCAGCATTTT.

This clone has just a few counts. CDR3 bases: TGTGCCAGTACCCTAGGGTCTGGAAACACCATATATTTT. Encoded protein: CASTLGSGNTIYF. The chain is built from TRBV19 and TRBJ1-3; D uncertain. Per the germline V gene, CDR1 is LNHDA and CDR2 is SQIVND (reference sequence). The CDR3 length is 13 residues. Trimming stripped 7 bases from V and 1 base from J, with 8 bases between.

This chain joins TRBV5-1 and TRBJ2-3; 9 nucleotides agree with TRBD1. CDR3 size: 15 residues. Germline loops: CDR1 SGHRS, CDR2 YFSETQ. V shed 6 bases and J 6 bases; nucleotides not matched to a gene: 11. The CDR3 coding sequence is TGCGCCAGCACCCGGACAGGGGATGGTTTTGATACGCAGTATTTT. Protein: CASTRTGDGFDTQYF.

The V call is TRBV6-5, the J call TRBJ2-1; 10 bases line up with TRBD1. CDR1 and CDR2 from the germline V gene are MNHEY and SVGAGI. The CDR3 consists of 14 residues. V was clipped by 7 bases and J by 7 bases; unmatched bases: 7. The CDR3 protein is CASISTGGGNEQFF. CDR3 coding DNA: TGTGCCAGCATCTCGACAGGGGGCGGGAATGAGCAGTTCTTC.

The chain uses TRBV15 and TRBJ1-1; D is unresolved. V lost 0 bases and J 1 base, leaving 12 bases between the germline ends. CDR1 and CDR2 from the germline V gene are LNHNV and YYDKDF (reference sequence). The CDR3 is 16 amino acids. The DNA for the CDR3 is TGTGCCACCAGCAGAGATCCAGGCAGCCCGAACACTGAAGCTTTCTTT. Translation gives CATSRDPGSPNTEAFF.

V gene TRBV7-8 combines with J gene TRBJ2-3, with D perhaps given as TRBD1 or TRBD2 (5 bases each). CDR3 length: 16 residues. V gave up 2 bases and J gave up 0 bases, with 12 bases separating them. Germline V gene data show CDR1 as SGHVS and CDR2 as FQNEAQ. The CDR3 DNA reads as TGTGCCAGCAGCTTATCCTCGTGGGGGAGCACAGATACGCAGTATTTT. As protein: CASSLSSWGSTDTQYF.

The chain employs TRBV19 and TRBJ1-5; the D gene is possibly TRBD1 (6 bases). Trimming removed 5 bases from V and 0 bases from J, with 17 bases in between. The CDR3 has 17 amino acids. Germline values: CDR1 LNHDA, CDR2 SQIVND (reference sequence). CDR3: CASSGTNRDISNQPQHF. CDR3 bases: TGTGCCAGTAGTGGGACGAACAGGGACATTAGCAATCAGCCCCAGCATTTT.

V gene TRBV6-5 combines with J gene TRBJ2-7; 10 bases agree with TRBD2. The germline gives CDR1 MNHEY, CDR2 SVGAGI. CDR3 length equals 15 residues. V lost 1 base to trimming and J lost 4 bases; unmatched junction nucleotides: 4. The CDR3 bases are TGTGCCAGCAGTTACTTGCTAGCGGGAGTGTACGAGCAGTACTTC. Translation gives CASSYLLAGVYEQYF.